The 9 T cell receptor beta chains given below trace back to one sample, sequenced in a study of blood T cell repertoires in COVID-19. The method was immunoSEQ multiplex PCR; TCRdb's version includes in-frame clones alone and lacks a portion of them. The sample has roughly 430,000 clones, roughly 87% seen once. The material sequenced was PBMCs or T cells enriched from blood (not recorded which). The receptor source for this set is a woman between 40 and 50 years old with acute COVID-19.

The genes are TRBV5-8 and TRBJ1-2, with D possibly TRBD1 on 6 matching bases. V lost 4 bases and J 9 bases, leaving 10 bases between the germline ends. The CDR3 is made up of 11 amino acids. In germline, CDR1 is SGHTS, CDR2 YDEGEE. This chain's CDR3 is CASSTDRRYTF. The DNA for the CDR3 is TGTGCCAGCAGCACCGACAGGCGCTACACCTTC.

The chain couples TRBV6-2 or TRBV6-3 to TRBJ1-1; no definite D call. Per germline, CDR1 MNHEY and CDR2 SVGEGT. V lost 6 bases to trimming and J lost 1 base, with 9 bases between them. This CDR3 region has 13 residues. The CDR3 DNA is TGTGCCAGCAGCCCTCTAAGGAACACTGAAGCTTTCTTT. Protein sequence: CASSPLRNTEAFF.

The chain links TRBV24-1 to TRBJ2-1; 13 bases agree with TRBD2. V gave up 3 bases and J gave up 2 bases; unmatched junction bases: 3. Germline CDR1 reads KGHDR; CDR2 reads SFDVKD. CDR3 length equals 17 residues. The CDR3 reads CATSDRLAGGTYNEQFF. The CDR3 DNA sequence: TGTGCCACCAGTGATAGACTAGCGGGGGGAACCTACAATGAGCAGTTCTTC.

The CDR3 reads CASSLGTSGYTDTQYF. The CDR3 bases are TGTGCCAGCAGCCTGGGGACTAGCGGATACACAGATACGCAGTATTTT. This chain uses TRBV5-4 with TRBJ2-3, with 11 bases that match TRBD2. This CDR3 has 16 amino acids. Germline V gene sequence: CDR1 SGHNT, CDR2 YYREEE (reference sequence). V shed 4 bases and J 2 bases; nucleotides not matched to a gene: 6.

The genes are TRBV25-1 and TRBJ1-2, with a possible D match to TRBD1 (6 bases). The germline V and J ends were trimmed by 5 bases and 8 bases, with 21 bases remaining between them. CDR3 length equals 15 residues. The germline V gene has CDR1 MGHDK and CDR2 SYGVNS. The CDR3 DNA reads as TGTGCCAGCAGTTCCCGGGCAGGAACCACAGGGGGCTACACCTTC. Translated, it gives CASSSRAGTTGGYTF.

The chain combines TRBV9 with TRBJ2-7; TRBD1 is a possible D gene (6 bases). This CDR3 has 16 amino acids. Germline V lookup: CDR1 SGDLS, CDR2 YYNGEE. Trimming removed 4 bases at V and 2 bases at J, with 19 bases between. The CDR3 protein is CASSTPREQGTYEQYF. CDR3 nucleotide sequence: TGTGCCAGCAGCACCCCCCGCGAGCAGGGGACCTACGAGCAGTACTTC. Based on the CDR3 plus reference TRBV9 and TRBJ2-7, the full variable domain is DSGVTQTPKHLITATGQRVTLRCSPRSGDLSVYWYQQSLDQGLQFLIQYYNGEERAKGNILERFSAQQFPDLHSELNLSSLELGDSALYFCASSTPREQGTYEQYFGPGTRLTVT.

V is TRBV30 and J is TRBJ2-7, with D uncertain. Germline V lookup: CDR1 GTSNPN, CDR2 SVGIG (reference sequence). The CDR3 totals 11 residues. V lost 3 bases and J 2 bases, leaving 5 bases between the germline ends. This CDR3 reads CAWSQTYEQYF. DNA of the CDR3: TGTGCCTGGAGCCAAACCTACGAGCAGTACTTC.

V is TRBV5-1 and J is TRBJ2-7, with 8 bases identical to TRBD2. The CDR3 runs to 13 residues. The ends lost 4 bases at V and 6 bases at J; junction bases unmatched: 6. The germline V gene has CDR1 SGHRS and CDR2 YFSETQ. The chain's CDR3 is CASSPSGGGEQYF. In nucleotides, the CDR3 is TGCGCCAGCAGCCCCTCGGGAGGGGGCGAGCAGTACTTC.

The genes are TRBV6-5 and TRBJ2-7; tentative D call: TRBD1 (5 bases). CDR3 size: 13 residues. V lost 5 bases, J lost 6 bases, and 14 bases lay in between. From germline, CDR1 is MNHEY and CDR2 SVGAGI. In DNA form, the CDR3 reads TGTGCCAGCAGTCCTTCTCCGACAGCCGAGCAGTACTTC. Its protein is CASSPSPTAEQYF.